This entry describes one T cell receptor (beta chain). Its antigen is undetermined. TCRdb keeps only in-frame clones here, not all; method: immunoSEQ multiplex PCR. The data contain tens of thousands of clones, 95% to 97% of them singletons. The entry originates in a study of regulatory and conventional T cells in RAG deficiency. Study results and limitations: Shannon entropy was markedly lower and Simpson indices higher in RAG-deficient patients than control T-cell subsets. In Omenn syndrome, Treg and Tconv repertoires overlapped >80%. Omenn CD25-high CD127-low cells may be activated cells, not true Tregs.

Genomic DNA came from blood conventional CD4+ T cells gated CD25-low CD127-high. Germline V gives CDR1 GTSNPN, CDR2 SVGIG (reference sequence). The V segment lost 1 base and the J segment 3 bases; nucleotides outside the gene matches: 10. The CDR3 spans 17 residues. These data were also filed under a second study, of regulatory T cells. That source reports: Primers: 52 TRBV forward and 13 TRBJ reverse.

J is TRBJ1-5 and V is TRBV30; 9 nucleotides match TRBD1. This receptor was taken from a human donor in good health. The specimen was CD25- CD4+ T cells sorted from blood. The CDR3 loop reads CAWSDIRTGDYNQPQHF. In nucleotides, the CDR3 is TGTGCCTGGAGTGATATTAGGACAGGGGACTACAATCAGCCCCAGCATTTT.